This T cell receptor (beta chain) is drawn from a study of blood T cell repertoires in COVID-19. Study-wide context: The samples span acute and convalescent COVID-19 from the United States, Italy and Spain.

The protocol was immunoSEQ multiplex PCR, while the TCRdb copy is restricted to in-frame clones and leaves out a portion. The table lists almost 200,000 clones, about 86% of them singletons. CDR3 length equals 17 residues. Germline CDR1 is SGHAT and CDR2 is FQNNGV. Trimming removed 1 base at V and 2 bases at J, with 18 bases between. The TCR sequence derives from a woman aged 70-85 years with acute or convalescent COVID-19. This chain joins TRBV11-2 and TRBJ2-7; weak D call: TRBD2 (6 bases). Sequencing was done on a sample of peripheral blood. The chain's CDR3 is CASSLVSGTVKTYEQYF. CDR3 nucleotide sequence: TGTGCCAGCAGCTTAGTCTCCGGGACTGTCAAGACCTACGAGCAGTACTTC.